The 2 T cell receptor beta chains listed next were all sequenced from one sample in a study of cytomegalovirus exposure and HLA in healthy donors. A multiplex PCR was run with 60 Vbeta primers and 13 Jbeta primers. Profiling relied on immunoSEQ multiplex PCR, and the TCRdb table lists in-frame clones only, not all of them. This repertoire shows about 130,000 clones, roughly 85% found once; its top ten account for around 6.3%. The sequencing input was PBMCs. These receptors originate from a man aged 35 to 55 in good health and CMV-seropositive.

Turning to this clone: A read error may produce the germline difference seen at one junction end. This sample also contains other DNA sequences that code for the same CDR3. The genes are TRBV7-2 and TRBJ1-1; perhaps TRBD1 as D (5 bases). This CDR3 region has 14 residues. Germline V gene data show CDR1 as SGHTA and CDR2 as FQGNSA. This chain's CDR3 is CASSPREGNTEAFF. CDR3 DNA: TGTGCCAGCAGCCCCAGGGAGGGGAACACTGAAGCCTTCTTT.

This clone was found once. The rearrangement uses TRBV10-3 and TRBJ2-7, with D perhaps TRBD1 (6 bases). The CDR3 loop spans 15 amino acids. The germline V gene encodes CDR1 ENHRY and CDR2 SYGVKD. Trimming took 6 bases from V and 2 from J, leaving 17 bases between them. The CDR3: CAISIGDMGAYEQYF. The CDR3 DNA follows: TGTGCCATCAGCATCGGGGACATGGGGGCCTACGAGCAGTACTTC.